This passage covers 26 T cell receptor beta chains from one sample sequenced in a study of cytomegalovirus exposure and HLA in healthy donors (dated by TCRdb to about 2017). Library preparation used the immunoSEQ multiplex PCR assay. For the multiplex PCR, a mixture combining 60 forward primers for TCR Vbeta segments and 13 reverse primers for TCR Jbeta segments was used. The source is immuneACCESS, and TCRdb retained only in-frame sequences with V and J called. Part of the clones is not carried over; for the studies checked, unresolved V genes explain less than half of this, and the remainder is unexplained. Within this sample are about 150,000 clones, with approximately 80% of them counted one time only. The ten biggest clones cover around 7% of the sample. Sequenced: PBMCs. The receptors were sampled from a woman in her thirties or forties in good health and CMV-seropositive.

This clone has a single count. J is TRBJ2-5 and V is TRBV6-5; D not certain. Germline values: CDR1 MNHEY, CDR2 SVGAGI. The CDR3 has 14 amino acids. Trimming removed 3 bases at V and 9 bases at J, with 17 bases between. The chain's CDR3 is CASSYGDSGGSQYF. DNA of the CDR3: TGTGCCAGCAGTTATGGAGACTCGGGTGGCTCCCAGTACTTC.

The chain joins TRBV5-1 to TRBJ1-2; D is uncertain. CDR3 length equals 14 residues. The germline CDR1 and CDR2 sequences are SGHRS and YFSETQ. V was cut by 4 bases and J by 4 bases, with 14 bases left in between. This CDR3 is CASSSAGPIYGYTF. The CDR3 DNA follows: TGCGCCAGCAGCAGTGCAGGCCCAATCTATGGCTACACCTTC.

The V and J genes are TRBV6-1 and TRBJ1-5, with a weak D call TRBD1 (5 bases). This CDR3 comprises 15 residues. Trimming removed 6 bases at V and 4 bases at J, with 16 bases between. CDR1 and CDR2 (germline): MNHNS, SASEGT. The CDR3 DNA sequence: TGTGCCAGCAGCGGGACTCTGAGAGGTAATCAGCCCCAGCATTTT. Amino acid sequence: CASSGTLRGNQPQHF.

The chain's CDR3 is CATSRDRGFTDTQYF. The CDR3, as DNA: TGTGCCACCAGCAGAGATAGGGGCTTCACAGATACGCAGTATTTT. The rearrangement joins TRBV15 to TRBJ2-3, with TRBD1 as a possible D gene (5 bases). Germline V CDR1 and CDR2: LNHNV, YYDKDF (reference sequence). CDR3 size: 15 residues. V was cut by 0 bases and J by 2 bases, with 9 bases left in between.

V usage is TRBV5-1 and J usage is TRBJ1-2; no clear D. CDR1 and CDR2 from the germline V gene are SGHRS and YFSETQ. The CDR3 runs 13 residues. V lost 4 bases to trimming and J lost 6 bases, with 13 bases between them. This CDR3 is CASSRESMDGYTF. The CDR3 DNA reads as TGCGCCAGCAGCCGGGAGTCGATGGATGGCTACACCTTC.

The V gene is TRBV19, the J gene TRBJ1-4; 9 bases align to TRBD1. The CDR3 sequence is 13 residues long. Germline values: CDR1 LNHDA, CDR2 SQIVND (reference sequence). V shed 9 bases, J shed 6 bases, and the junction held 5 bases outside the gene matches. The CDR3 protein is CASRDRVDEKLFF. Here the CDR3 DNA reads TGTGCCAGCCGGGACAGGGTAGATGAAAAACTGTTTTTT.

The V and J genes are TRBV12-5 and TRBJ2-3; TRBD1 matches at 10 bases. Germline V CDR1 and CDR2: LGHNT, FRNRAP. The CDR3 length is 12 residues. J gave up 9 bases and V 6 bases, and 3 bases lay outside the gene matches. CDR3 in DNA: TGTGCTAGTGGGGTGACAGGGGGCACGCAGTATTTT. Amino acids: CASGVTGGTQYF.

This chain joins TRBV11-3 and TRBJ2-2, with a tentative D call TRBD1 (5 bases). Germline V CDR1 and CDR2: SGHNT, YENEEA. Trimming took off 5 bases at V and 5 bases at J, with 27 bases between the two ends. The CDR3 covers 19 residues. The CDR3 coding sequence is TGTGCCAGCAGCATCAACCGTTGGGCCCAGGACAAACAGACCGGGGAGCTGTTTTTT. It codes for CASSINRWAQDKQTGELFF.

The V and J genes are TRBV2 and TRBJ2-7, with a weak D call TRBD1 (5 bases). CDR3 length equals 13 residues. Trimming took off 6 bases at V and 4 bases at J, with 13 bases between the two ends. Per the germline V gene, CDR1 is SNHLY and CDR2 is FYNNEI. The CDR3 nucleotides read TGTGCCAGCAGAGAGGACATGACTTACGAGCAGTACTTC. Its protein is CASREDMTYEQYF.

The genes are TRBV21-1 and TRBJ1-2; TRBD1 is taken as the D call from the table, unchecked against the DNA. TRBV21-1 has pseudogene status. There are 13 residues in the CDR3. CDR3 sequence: CASSSGQGVIYTF. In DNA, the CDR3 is TGTGCCAGCTCGTCGGGACAGGGAGTAATCTACACCTTC.

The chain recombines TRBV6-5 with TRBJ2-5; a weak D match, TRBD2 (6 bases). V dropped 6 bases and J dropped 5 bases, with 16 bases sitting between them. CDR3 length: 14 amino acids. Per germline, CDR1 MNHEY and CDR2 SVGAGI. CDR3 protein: CASRHRTRGETQYF. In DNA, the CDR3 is TGTGCCAGCAGACACCGGACTCGGGGGGAGACCCAGTACTTC.

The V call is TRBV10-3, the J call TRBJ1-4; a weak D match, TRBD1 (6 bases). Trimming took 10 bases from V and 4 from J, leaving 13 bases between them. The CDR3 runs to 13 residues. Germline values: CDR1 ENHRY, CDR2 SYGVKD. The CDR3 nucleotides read TGTGCCACCCGGACAGAAAATAATGAAAAACTGTTTTTT. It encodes CATRTENNEKLFF.

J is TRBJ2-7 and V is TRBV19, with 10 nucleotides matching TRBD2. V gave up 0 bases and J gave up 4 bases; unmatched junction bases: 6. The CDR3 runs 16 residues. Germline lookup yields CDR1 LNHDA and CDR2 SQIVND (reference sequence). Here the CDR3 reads CASSIEASGGLYEQYF. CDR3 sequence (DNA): TGTGCCAGTAGTATAGAAGCTAGCGGGGGTCTGTACGAGCAGTACTTC.

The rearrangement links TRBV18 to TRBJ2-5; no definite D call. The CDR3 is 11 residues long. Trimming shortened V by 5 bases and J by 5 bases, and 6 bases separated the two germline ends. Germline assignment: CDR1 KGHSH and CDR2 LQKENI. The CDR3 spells CASSEQETQYF. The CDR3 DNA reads TGTGCCAGCTCAGAACAGGAGACCCAGTACTTC.

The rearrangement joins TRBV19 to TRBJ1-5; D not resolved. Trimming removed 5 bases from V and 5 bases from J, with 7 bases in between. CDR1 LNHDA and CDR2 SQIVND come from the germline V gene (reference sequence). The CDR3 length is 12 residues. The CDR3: CASSLGYQPQHF. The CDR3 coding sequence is TGTGCCAGTAGTCTCGGGTATCAGCCCCAGCATTTT.

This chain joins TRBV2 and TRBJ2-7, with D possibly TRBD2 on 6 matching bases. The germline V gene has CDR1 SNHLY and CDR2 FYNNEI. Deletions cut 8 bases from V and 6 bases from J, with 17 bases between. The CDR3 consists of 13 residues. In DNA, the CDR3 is TGTGCCAGCGGCGGAGGGACTTCTGGCGAGCAGTACTTC. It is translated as CASGGGTSGEQYF.

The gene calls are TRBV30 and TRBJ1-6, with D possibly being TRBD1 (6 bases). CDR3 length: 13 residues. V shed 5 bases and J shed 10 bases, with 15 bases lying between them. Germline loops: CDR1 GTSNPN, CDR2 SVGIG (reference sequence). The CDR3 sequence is CAWGPDRRSPLHF. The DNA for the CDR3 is TGTGCCTGGGGCCCAGACAGGAGATCACCCCTCCACTTT.

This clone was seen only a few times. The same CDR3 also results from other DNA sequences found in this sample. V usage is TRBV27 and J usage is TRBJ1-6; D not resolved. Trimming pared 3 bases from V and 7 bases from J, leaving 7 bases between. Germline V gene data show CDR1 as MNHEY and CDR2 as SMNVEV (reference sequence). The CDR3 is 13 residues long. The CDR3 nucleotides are TGTGCCAGCAGTTTTAGGGAGAATTCACCCCTCCACTTT. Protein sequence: CASSFRENSPLHF.

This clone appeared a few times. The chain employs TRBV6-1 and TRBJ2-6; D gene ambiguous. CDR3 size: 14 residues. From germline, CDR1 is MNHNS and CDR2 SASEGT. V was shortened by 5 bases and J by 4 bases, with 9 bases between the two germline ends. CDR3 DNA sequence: TGTGCCAGCAGTATACTGTGGGGGGCCAACGTCCTGACTTTC. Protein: CASSILWGANVLTF.

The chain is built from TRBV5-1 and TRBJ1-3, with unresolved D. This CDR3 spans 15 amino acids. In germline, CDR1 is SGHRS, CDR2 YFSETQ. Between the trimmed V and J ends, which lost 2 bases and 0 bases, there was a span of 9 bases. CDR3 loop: CASSLPSGSGNTIYF. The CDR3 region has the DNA TGCGCCAGCAGCTTACCGAGCGGCTCTGGAAACACCATATATTTT.

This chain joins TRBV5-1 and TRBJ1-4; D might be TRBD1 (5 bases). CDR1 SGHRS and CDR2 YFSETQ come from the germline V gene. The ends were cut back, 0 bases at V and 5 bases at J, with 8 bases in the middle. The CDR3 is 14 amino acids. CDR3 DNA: TGCGCCAGCAGCTTGGAGACAGCAAATGAAAAACTGTTTTTT. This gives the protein CASSLETANEKLFF.

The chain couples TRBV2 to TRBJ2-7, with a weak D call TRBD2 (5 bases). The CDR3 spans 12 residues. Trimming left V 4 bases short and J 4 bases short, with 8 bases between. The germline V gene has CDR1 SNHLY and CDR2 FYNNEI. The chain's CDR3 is CASSAEGYEQYF. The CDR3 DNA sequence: TGTGCCAGCAGTGCCGAGGGTTACGAGCAGTACTTC.

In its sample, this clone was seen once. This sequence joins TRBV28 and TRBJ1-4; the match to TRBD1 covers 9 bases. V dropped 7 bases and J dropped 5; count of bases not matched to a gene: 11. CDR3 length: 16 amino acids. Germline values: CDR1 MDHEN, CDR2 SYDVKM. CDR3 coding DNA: TGTGCCAGCATGCGGAGGACAGGGGCCGAAAATGAAAAACTGTTTTTT. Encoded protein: CASMRRTGAENEKLFF. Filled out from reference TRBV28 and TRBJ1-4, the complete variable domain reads DVKVTQSSRYLVKRTGEKVFLECVQDMDHENMFWYRQDPGLGLRLIYFSYDVKMKEKGDIPEGYSVSREKKERFSLILESASTNQTSMYLCASMRRTGAENEKLFFGSGTQLSVL.

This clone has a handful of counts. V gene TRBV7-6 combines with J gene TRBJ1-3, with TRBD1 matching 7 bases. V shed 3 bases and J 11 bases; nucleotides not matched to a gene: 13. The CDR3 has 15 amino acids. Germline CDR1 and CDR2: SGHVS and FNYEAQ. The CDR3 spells CASSLGDRVLNAIYF. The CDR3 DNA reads TGTGCCAGCAGCTTGGGCGACAGGGTATTGAACGCCATATATTTT. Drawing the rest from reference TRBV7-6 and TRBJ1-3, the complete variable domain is GAGVSQSPRYKVTKRGQDVALRCDPISGHVSLYWYRQALGQGPEFLTYFNYEAQQDKSGLPNDRFSAERPEGSISTLTIQRTEQRDSAMYRCASSLGDRVLNAIYFGEGSWLTVV.

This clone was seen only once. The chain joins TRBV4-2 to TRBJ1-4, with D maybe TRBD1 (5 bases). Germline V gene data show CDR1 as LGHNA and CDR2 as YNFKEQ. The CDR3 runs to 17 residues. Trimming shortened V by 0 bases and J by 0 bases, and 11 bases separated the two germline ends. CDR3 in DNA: TGTGCCAGCAGCCAAGATGCCAGGGCCGCAACTAATGAAAAACTGTTTTTT. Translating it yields CASSQDARAATNEKLFF.

CDR3 residues: CAWSPGTGPEQYF. The CDR3 bases are TGTGCCTGGAGTCCCGGGACAGGGCCCGAGCAGTACTTC. The chain uses TRBV30 and TRBJ2-7; TRBD1 matches 9 bases. V lost 2 bases to trimming and J lost 6 bases; unmatched junction nucleotides: 5. From germline, CDR1 is GTSNPN and CDR2 SVGIG (reference sequence). CDR3 length: 13 amino acids.